Following are 26 T cell receptor beta chains from one sample sequenced in a study of T cell changes during pregnancy in multiple sclerosis. Profiling relied on immunoSEQ multiplex PCR, and the TCRdb table lists in-frame clones only, not all of them. The sample shows about 49,000 clones, just under 95% of them seen only once. Sequenced here: CD8+ T cells from peripheral blood mononuclear cells, sampled in the first trimester of pregnancy. These receptors were taken from a female donor with multiple sclerosis, enrolled in a pregnancy study.

The V call is TRBV7-9, the J call TRBJ2-7, with 11 nucleotides matching TRBD2. The CDR3 runs 16 residues. Germline V lookup: CDR1 SEHNR, CDR2 FQNEAQ (reference sequence). The V and J ends lost 2 bases and 4 bases, in that order; junction bases with no gene match: 7. CDR3 in DNA: TGTGCCAGCAGCTTACAAGCGGGACTAGCGGAATACGAGCAGTACTTC. Translating it yields CASSLQAGLAEYEQYF.

The V call is TRBV27, the J call TRBJ2-7; weak D call: TRBD2 (6 bases). The CDR3 has 13 amino acids. Germline V gene data show CDR1 as MNHEY and CDR2 as SMNVEV (reference sequence). The germline V and J ends were trimmed by 6 bases and 2 bases, with 11 bases remaining between them. CDR3: CASSRASAYEQYF. The DNA for the CDR3 is TGTGCCAGCAGCCGTGCTAGCGCCTACGAGCAGTACTTC.

The rearrangement links TRBV9 to TRBJ2-1; 10 bases are shared with TRBD2. The germline gives CDR1 SGDLS, CDR2 YYNGEE. V gave up 4 bases and J gave up 8 bases; unmatched junction bases: 9. The CDR3 length is 15 residues. This chain's CDR3 is CASSRTSGAGDEQFF. The DNA for the CDR3 is TGTGCCAGCAGCCGCACTAGCGGGGCGGGGGATGAGCAGTTCTTC.

The chain employs TRBV2 and TRBJ2-3; a possible D gene is TRBD2 (5 bases). The CDR3 is made up of 12 amino acids. The V gene's germline CDR1 is SNHLY and CDR2 FYNNEI. With 7 bases removed from V and 2 bases from J, the gap between germline ends came to 7 bases. The CDR3 here is CASKRITDTQYF. The CDR3 DNA reads TGTGCCAGCAAGCGGATCACAGATACGCAGTATTTT.

This clone was detected a few times. The V gene is TRBV12-5, the J gene TRBJ1-2; 7 bases agree with TRBD1. The CDR3 contains 13 residues. CDR1 and CDR2 (germline): LGHNT, FRNRAP. J lost 5 bases, V lost 4 bases, and 4 bases had no gene match. CDR3 coding DNA: TGTGCTAGTGGTTCAGCAGGGGGGTATGGCTACACCTTC. Its translation: CASGSAGGYGYTF. Full variable domain (missing parts from reference TRBV12-5 and TRBJ1-2): DARVTQTPRHKVTEMGQEVTMRCQPILGHNTVFWYRQTMMQGLELLAYFRNRAPLDDSGMPKDRFSAEMPDATLATLKIQPSEPRDSAVYFCASGSAGGYGYTFGSGTRLTVV.

The chain couples TRBV28 to TRBJ2-7; tentative D call: TRBD1 (6 bases). This CDR3 spans 12 amino acids. Germline CDR1 reads MDHEN; CDR2 reads SYDVKM. Trimming cost V 5 bases and J 6 bases, with 11 bases left between them. Here the CDR3 reads CASSMQGSEQYF. The CDR3 DNA is TGTGCCAGCAGTATGCAGGGGAGCGAGCAGTACTTC.

The CDR3 sequence is CASSLSNRVGNYGYTF. CDR3 DNA sequence: TGTGCCAGCAGCTTGTCCAACAGGGTAGGAAACTATGGCTACACCTTC. The chain couples TRBV5-5 to TRBJ1-2; tentatively, D is TRBD1 (6 bases). The V gene's germline CDR1 is SGHKS and CDR2 YYEKEE (reference sequence). Trimming cost V 1 base and J 2 bases, with 15 bases left between them. The CDR3 has 16 residues.

The rearrangement uses TRBV10-3 and TRBJ1-1; 8 nucleotides match TRBD1. CDR1 is ENHRY, CDR2 SYGVKD, per germline. Trimming cost V 0 bases and J 0 bases; bases outside gene matches: 6. CDR3 length: 17 residues. CDR3: CAISESGTGTMNTEAFF. The CDR3 DNA reads TGTGCCATCAGTGAGTCCGGGACAGGCACTATGAACACTGAAGCTTTCTTT.

V is TRBV27 and J is TRBJ2-5; 8 bases are a match to TRBD2. The closer fit of TRBJ2-7 to the DNA end suggests the J call may be wrong. In germline, CDR1 is MNHEY, CDR2 SMNVEV (reference sequence). This CDR3 has 14 residues. CDR3: CASSSRGLANEQYF. DNA of the CDR3: TGTGCCAGCAGTTCCCGAGGACTAGCCAACGAGCAGTACTTC.

V gene TRBV21-1 combines with J gene TRBJ2-7; TRBD2, the table's D call, lacks a check against the DNA. TRBV21-1 is termed a pseudogene. The CDR3 extends over 15 amino acids. CDR3 amino acids: CASSQMRRAEYEQYF. In DNA form, the CDR3 reads TGTGCCAGCAGCCAAATGAGGAGGGCTGAGTACGAGCAGTACTTC.

V gene TRBV6-6 combines with J gene TRBJ2-1; 8 bases align to TRBD2. The J segment lost 0 bases and the V segment lost 7 bases, leaving 5 bases of the junction unmatched. The CDR3 contains 15 residues. CDR1 is MNHNY and CDR2 is SVGAGI in the germline V gene (reference sequence). CDR3 residues: CASTATSDSYNEQFF. For the CDR3, the DNA is TGTGCCAGCACCGCGACTAGCGACTCCTACAATGAGCAGTTCTTC.

The rearrangement joins TRBV5-1 to TRBJ2-1; D possibly corresponds to TRBD1 (7 bases). The CDR3 runs 16 residues. The V and J ends lost 0 bases and 8 bases respectively, with 18 bases between them. The V gene's germline CDR1 is SGHRS and CDR2 YFSETQ. CDR3 nucleotide sequence: TGCGCCAGCAGCTTGGCCGCGCGGAGGGGGCTGTATGAGCAGTTCTTC. It yields the protein CASSLAARRGLYEQFF.

The chain carries TRBV27 and TRBJ2-7; TRBD1 matches 10 bases. The V gene end was trimmed by 5 bases and the J gene end by 3 bases; junction bases not matched to a gene: 7. The CDR3 length is 15 residues. CDR1 is MNHEY and CDR2 is SMNVEV in the germline V gene (reference sequence). CDR3: CASSKTGTGVYEQYF. The CDR3 DNA sequence: TGTGCCAGCAGTAAAACCGGGACAGGGGTCTACGAGCAGTACTTC.

This clone was picked up one time. The chain combines TRBV7-9 with TRBJ1-2; the match to TRBD1 covers 9 bases. V dropped 6 bases and J dropped 5; count of bases not matched to a gene: 7. Germline V CDR1 and CDR2: SEHNR, FQNEAQ (reference sequence). CDR3 length: 14 amino acids. CDR3 amino acids: CASRSSGTGYGYTF. CDR3 DNA sequence: TGTGCCAGCAGGTCTTCCGGGACAGGGTATGGCTACACCTTC.

The chain couples TRBV30 to TRBJ1-4; 7 bases align to TRBD1. Germline CDR1 and CDR2: GTSNPN and SVGIG (reference sequence). With V trimmed by 5 bases and J by 0 bases, 9 bases remained unmatched. The CDR3 sequence is 16 residues long. CDR3 DNA sequence: TGTGCCTGGGCCCGGGGGACAGTAGCAACTAATGAAAAACTGTTTTTT. Its translation is CAWARGTVATNEKLFF.

This chain joins TRBV7-9 and TRBJ1-1, with 9 nucleotides matching TRBD1. The CDR3 consists of 14 residues. In germline, CDR1 is SEHNR, CDR2 FQNEAQ (reference sequence). V was clipped by 2 bases and J by 4 bases; unmatched bases: 2. CDR3 nucleotide sequence: TGTGCCAGCAGCTTAAAGACAGGGGGCACTGAAGCTTTCTTT. Translation: CASSLKTGGTEAFF. The whole variable domain, filled in from reference TRBV7-9 and TRBJ1-1, reads DTGVSQNPRHKITKRGQNVTFRCDPISEHNRLYWYRQTLGQGPEFLTYFQNEAQLEKSRLLSDRFSAERPKGSFSTLEIQRTEQGDSAMYLCASSLKTGGTEAFFGQGTRLTVV.

The gene calls are TRBV30 and TRBJ1-2; possibly TRBD1 for D (6 bases). The CDR3 loop spans 16 amino acids. Trimming removed 2 bases at V and 3 bases at J, with 19 bases between. Germline CDR1 GTSNPN, CDR2 SVGIG (reference sequence). The CDR3 nucleotides read TGTGCCTGGAGTCCCCCAGATACGGGACATTACTATGGCTACACCTTC. It yields the protein CAWSPPDTGHYYGYTF.

The V call is TRBV6-1, the J call TRBJ2-7; 9 bases fit TRBD1. The length of the CDR3 is 14 residues. V shed 4 bases, J shed 5 bases, and the junction held 6 bases outside the gene matches. The germline gives CDR1 MNHNS, CDR2 SASEGT. CDR3: CASSAGTGLHEQYF. CDR3 DNA sequence: TGTGCCAGCAGTGCGGGGACAGGGCTCCACGAGCAGTACTTC.

V gene TRBV13 combines with J gene TRBJ1-2, with 9 bases that match TRBD1. This CDR3 is 16 amino acids long. V lost 5 bases and J lost 4; bases outside the gene matches: 11. Germline V gene data show CDR1 as PRHDT and CDR2 as FYEKMQ (reference sequence). Here the CDR3 reads CASSLSSTGGFYGYTF. The DNA for the CDR3 is TGTGCCAGCAGCCTATCAAGCACAGGGGGCTTCTATGGCTACACCTTC.

This chain connects TRBV27 to TRBJ2-3, with 9 bases fitting TRBD2. CDR1 is MNHEY, CDR2 SMNVEV, per germline (reference sequence). There are 16 residues in the CDR3. The V and J ends lost 6 bases and 4 bases, in that order; junction bases with no gene match: 11. The chain's CDR3 is CASRTSGYYWADTQYF. CDR3 DNA: TGTGCCAGCAGGACTAGCGGTTATTATTGGGCAGATACGCAGTATTTT.

The CDR3 is CASSAGLAGTGELFF. The CDR3 DNA reads TGTGCCAGCAGCGCGGGACTAGCGGGAACCGGGGAGCTGTTTTTT. This chain joins TRBV9 and TRBJ2-2; 13 bases map to TRBD2. In germline, CDR1 is SGDLS, CDR2 YYNGEE. The ends lost 3 bases at V and 5 bases at J; junction bases unmatched: 1. This CDR3 contains 15 residues. The whole variable domain, remainder taken from reference TRBV9 and TRBJ2-2, is DSGVTQTPKHLITATGQRVTLRCSPRSGDLSVYWYQQSLDQGLQFLIQYYNGEERAKGNILERFSAQQFPDLHSELNLSSLELGDSALYFCASSAGLAGTGELFFGEGSRLTVL.

The chain recombines TRBV6-1 with TRBJ1-4, with 7 bases matching TRBD1. The CDR3 is made up of 15 amino acids. The J segment lost 5 bases and the V segment lost 6 bases, leaving 9 bases of the junction unmatched. Looked up from germline, CDR1 is MNHNS and CDR2 is SASEGT. CDR3 in DNA: TGTGCCAGCAGGAGACAGACAGGGAAGAATGAAAAACTGTTTTTT. Translation: CASRRQTGKNEKLFF.

CDR3 nucleotide sequence: TGTGCCAGCAGCTTGACTAGCATCTCCTACAATGAGCAGTTCTTC. Residues: CASSLTSISYNEQFF. The gene calls are TRBV7-6 and TRBJ2-1; 7 bases match TRBD2. V dropped 3 bases and J dropped 0; count of bases not matched to a gene: 2. The CDR3 spans 15 residues. Germline CDR1 is SGHVS and CDR2 is FNYEAQ.

J is TRBJ2-1 and V is TRBV30; D may be TRBD1 (6 bases). Trimming left V 7 bases short and J 0 bases short, with 10 bases between. Germline V gene lookup returns CDR1 GTSNPN and CDR2 SVGIG (reference sequence). This CDR3 has 13 residues. CDR3 nucleotide sequence: TGTGCCTCCAGGGGAGTCTCCTACAATGAGCAGTTCTTC. Protein sequence: CASRGVSYNEQFF.

The genes are TRBV7-9 and TRBJ1-1; D might be TRBD1 (6 bases). The germline V gene encodes CDR1 SEHNR and CDR2 FQNEAQ (reference sequence). The germline V and J ends were trimmed by 11 bases and 3 bases, with 10 bases remaining between them. There are 11 residues in the CDR3. CDR3 region: CAGGGDTEAFF. In nucleotides, the CDR3 is TGTGCCGGAGGGGGGGACACTGAAGCTTTCTTT.

This chain connects TRBV27 to TRBJ2-1, with 8 bases that match TRBD2. The CDR3 contains 16 residues. Germline V gives CDR1 MNHEY, CDR2 SMNVEV (reference sequence). J gave up 2 bases and V 2 bases, and 5 bases lay outside the gene matches. In nucleotides, the CDR3 is TGTGCCAGCAGTTTAAAGGGTAGCGGGACCTACAATGAGCAGTTCTTC. This translates into CASSLKGSGTYNEQFF.